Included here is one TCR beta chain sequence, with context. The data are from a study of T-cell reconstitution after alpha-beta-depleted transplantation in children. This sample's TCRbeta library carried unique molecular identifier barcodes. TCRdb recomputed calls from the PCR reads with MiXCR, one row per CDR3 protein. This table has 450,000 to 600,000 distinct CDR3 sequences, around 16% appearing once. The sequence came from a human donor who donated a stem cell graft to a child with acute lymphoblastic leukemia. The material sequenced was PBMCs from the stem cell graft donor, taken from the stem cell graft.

The CDR3 is CASSLARAGLNTEAFF. The CDR3 DNA is TGTGCCAGCAGCTTAGCGCGGGCAGGGCTCAACACTGAAGCTTTCTTT. J is TRBJ1-1 and V is TRBV7-9, with D possibly being TRBD1 (5 bases). With 0 bases removed from V and 2 bases from J, the gap between germline ends came to 13 bases. The CDR3 totals 16 residues. Germline V gives CDR1 SEHNR, CDR2 FQNEAQ (reference sequence).